Listed here are 29 T cell receptor beta chains from one sample, sequenced in a study of blood T cell repertoires in COVID-19. Sequencing was performed with immunoSEQ multiplex PCR; in TCRdb, only in-frame clones are kept and a portion is missing. Found here are 120,000 to 150,000 clones, 80% to 90% of them singletons; the top ten hold around 0.91%. Sequences were obtained from peripheral blood. The receptors originated from a woman aged 45 to 65 with acute or convalescent COVID-19.

The gene calls are TRBV10-3 and TRBJ1-2; 12 bases are a match to TRBD1. Trimming removed 0 bases from V and 5 bases from J; junction bases left unmatched: 7. Germline V CDR1 and CDR2: ENHRY, SYGVKD. This CDR3 comprises 17 residues. In DNA form, the CDR3 reads TGTGCCATCAGTGAGTCTCCTGGGACAGGGGGCGAGTATGGCTACACCTTC. Its protein is CAISESPGTGGEYGYTF.

The chain uses TRBV12-3 or TRBV12-4 and TRBJ1-3; D is possibly TRBD1 (5 bases). This CDR3 spans 12 amino acids. V shed 8 bases and J shed 9 bases, with 14 bases lying between them. The DNA of the CDR3 is TGTGCCAGCGGCGGGGGATCGGGCACCATATATTTT. It codes for CASGGGSGTIYF.

The chain links TRBV7-8 to TRBJ1-1; a weak D match, TRBD1 (5 bases). Germline lookup yields CDR1 SGHVS and CDR2 FQNEAQ. The CDR3 spans 12 residues. Trimming cost V 6 bases and J 5 bases, with 10 bases left between them. The CDR3 is CASRLGGTEAFF. The DNA for the CDR3 is TGTGCCAGCAGGCTCGGGGGGACTGAAGCTTTCTTT.

V is TRBV6-1 and J is TRBJ1-1; D gene ambiguous. The germline V gene has CDR1 MNHNS and CDR2 SASEGT. The CDR3 runs 14 residues. The V gene lost 2 bases and the J gene lost 1 base, with 8 bases spanning the gap. The CDR3 protein is CASSEINRNTEAFF. The CDR3 DNA follows: TGTGCCAGCAGTGAAATTAACAGGAACACTGAAGCTTTCTTT.

The gene calls are TRBV7-9 and TRBJ1-1; D perhaps matches TRBD1 (5 bases). This CDR3 contains 14 residues. Germline CDR1 is SEHNR and CDR2 is FQNEAQ (reference sequence). V lost 1 base, J lost 0 bases, and 6 bases lay in between. This chain's CDR3 is CASSLGGLNTEAFF. CDR3 bases: TGTGCCAGCAGCTTAGGGGGCTTGAACACTGAAGCTTTCTTT.

The chain is built from TRBV11-3 and TRBJ2-2; a possible D gene is TRBD1 (5 bases). From germline, CDR1 is SGHNT and CDR2 YENEEA. The CDR3 runs 16 residues. The V end was cut by 2 bases, the J end by 4 bases, with 14 bases between. The CDR3: CASSLSRVDSTGELFF. CDR3 DNA: TGTGCCAGCAGCTTAAGCAGGGTCGACAGCACCGGGGAGCTGTTTTTT.

The V call is TRBV1, the J call TRBJ2-7; the DNA was not compared with TRBD2, the D call given in the table. TRBV1 is shown as a pseudogene. The CDR3 contains 17 residues. The CDR3 is CTSSLGRWGADSYEQYF. The CDR3 nucleotides read TGCACCAGCAGCCTTGGGAGGTGGGGCGCAGACTCCTACGAGCAGTACTTC.

The V gene is TRBV7-2, the J gene TRBJ2-1; TRBD2 aligns across 15 bases. CDR1 is SGHTA, CDR2 FQGNSA, per germline. V lost 5 bases and J lost 6; bases outside the gene matches: 5. The CDR3 totals 16 residues. This CDR3 reads CASSPWTSGGANEQFF. CDR3 bases: TGTGCCAGCAGCCCCTGGACTAGCGGGGGGGCCAATGAGCAGTTCTTC.

The V and J genes are TRBV28 and TRBJ2-7; no definite D call. The CDR3 runs to 13 residues. Deletions cut 5 bases from V and 2 bases from J, with 10 bases between. Germline CDR1 reads MDHEN; CDR2 reads SYDVKM. CDR3: CASSGRHPYEQYF. In DNA, the CDR3 is TGTGCCAGCAGTGGAAGACACCCCTACGAGCAGTACTTC.

The chain couples TRBV7-8 to TRBJ2-7; perhaps TRBD2 as D (5 bases). The CDR3 is 14 amino acids. Trimming pared 3 bases from V and 0 bases from J, leaving 9 bases between. Germline assignment: CDR1 SGHVS and CDR2 FQNEAQ. CDR3 region: CASSFNRGSYEQYF. DNA for the CDR3: TGTGCCAGCAGCTTTAACCGGGGCTCCTACGAGCAGTACTTC.

The V and J genes are TRBV4-2 and TRBJ2-1; TRBD2 matches at 8 bases. The germline V gene encodes CDR1 LGHNA and CDR2 YNFKEQ. V was pared by 1 base and J by 4 bases, with 6 bases of the junction left unmatched. This CDR3 contains 16 residues. The CDR3 nucleotides are TGTGCCAGCAGCCAAGGAAGCGGGGGCAAATACAATGAGCAGTTCTTC. Translating it yields CASSQGSGGKYNEQFF.

This clone was found a few times. This chain connects TRBV20-1 to TRBJ2-7; D may be TRBD2 (6 bases). Germline values: CDR1 DFQATT, CDR2 SNEGSKA (reference sequence). The CDR3 runs to 11 residues. The CDR3 is CGGSTNYEQYF. The CDR3 DNA is TGCGGGGGGTCGACCAACTACGAGCAGTACTTC.

This sequence joins TRBV11-3 and TRBJ2-1; D possibly corresponds to TRBD2 (6 bases). Trimming took 1 base from V and 7 from J, leaving 11 bases between them. Germline values: CDR1 SGHNT, CDR2 YENEEA. CDR3 length equals 14 residues. CDR3 protein: CASSLVGGSNEQFF. The CDR3 DNA follows: TGTGCCAGCAGCTTAGTAGGAGGGTCAAATGAGCAGTTCTTC.

This clone was observed a handful of times. J is TRBJ1-6 and V is TRBV21-1. TRBV21-1 is annotated as a pseudogene. This CDR3 has 12 residues. The chain's CDR3 is CASRERNSPLHF. The CDR3 DNA follows: TGTGCCAGCAGGGAGAGGAATTCACCCCTCCACTTT.

The V gene is TRBV13, the J gene TRBJ1-1; D is perhaps TRBD1 (5 bases). Germline CDR1 is PRHDT and CDR2 is FYEKMQ (reference sequence). There are 14 residues in the CDR3. V gave up 5 bases and J gave up 0 bases, with 10 bases separating them. The CDR3 sequence: CASSVRVLNTEAFF. For the CDR3, the DNA is TGTGCCAGCAGCGTCAGGGTATTGAACACTGAAGCTTTCTTT.

V and J are TRBV7-9 and TRBJ1-2; a weak D match, TRBD1 (6 bases). CDR1 is SEHNR, CDR2 FQNEAQ, per germline (reference sequence). Trimming pared 1 base from V and 7 bases from J, leaving 10 bases between. This CDR3 has 13 residues. CDR3 sequence (DNA): TGTGCCAGCAGCTTAGAACAGGGTTCTGGCTACACCTTC. Its translation is CASSLEQGSGYTF.

The rearrangement links TRBV19 to TRBJ1-5; a possible D gene is TRBD1 (5 bases). This CDR3 is 15 amino acids long. V lost 3 bases to trimming and J lost 6 bases, with 15 bases between them. CDR1 LNHDA and CDR2 SQIVND come from the germline V gene (reference sequence). The CDR3 protein is CASSISRGTSQPQHF. CDR3 nucleotide sequence: TGTGCCAGTAGTATTTCCCGGGGGACGAGTCAGCCCCAGCATTTT.

The gene calls are TRBV6-5 and TRBJ2-7; TRBD2 aligns across 9 bases. This CDR3 has 15 residues. CDR1 and CDR2 (germline): MNHEY, SVGAGI. V lost 3 bases to trimming and J lost 3 bases; unmatched junction nucleotides: 6. The CDR3 spells CASSYRAGGLYEQYF. The DNA for the CDR3 is TGTGCCAGCAGTTATAGGGCGGGGGGGCTCTACGAGCAGTACTTC.

The CDR3 spells CASRTSTGRGNTIYF. For the CDR3, the DNA is TGTGCCAGCAGGACTAGCACAGGGAGGGGAAACACCATATATTTT. The chain is built from TRBV6-5 and TRBJ1-3, with D possibly being TRBD1 (6 bases). CDR3 length equals 15 residues. The ends were cut back, 6 bases at V and 4 bases at J, with 16 bases in the middle. CDR1 is MNHEY, CDR2 SVGAGI, per germline.

The count of this clone is one. The J gene is TRBJ1-2, the V gene TRBV5-1, with D tentatively TRBD1 (5 bases). Germline V gene data show CDR1 as SGHRS and CDR2 as YFSETQ. The CDR3 extends over 14 amino acids. With 0 bases removed from V and 4 bases from J, the gap between germline ends came to 10 bases. The CDR3 loop is CASSLEGVGYGYTF. As DNA, the CDR3 is TGCGCCAGCAGCTTGGAAGGGGTGGGCTATGGCTACACCTTC.

The V gene is TRBV3-1 (or the pseudogene TRBV3-2), the J gene TRBJ1-6; a weak D match, TRBD1 (6 bases). The CDR3 spans 16 residues. With 5 bases removed from V and 6 bases from J, the gap between germline ends came to 17 bases. Germline V gene lookup returns CDR1 LGHDT and CDR2 YNNKEL (reference sequence). CDR3 in amino acids: CASSWGSGGANSPLHF. For the CDR3, the DNA is TGTGCCAGCAGCTGGGGATCGGGGGGCGCTAATTCACCCCTCCACTTT.

This chain connects TRBV5-1 to TRBJ1-2, with 8 positions matching TRBD1. Trimming removed 0 bases from V and 0 bases from J; junction bases left unmatched: 1. Germline CDR1 SGHRS, CDR2 YFSETQ. This CDR3 region has 15 residues. The CDR3 DNA sequence: TGCGCCAGCAGCTTGGCGACAGGGGCTAACTATGGCTACACCTTC. Its translation: CASSLATGANYGYTF.

For the CDR3, the DNA is TGTGCCAGCAGCTTCCCGTCTAGCTTCGAGCAGTACTTC. This sequence encodes CASSFPSSFEQYF. The V and J genes are TRBV13 and TRBJ2-7; possibly TRBD2 for D (5 bases). CDR3 size: 13 residues. With 3 bases removed from V and 6 bases from J, the gap between germline ends came to 12 bases. CDR1 is PRHDT and CDR2 is FYEKMQ in the germline V gene (reference sequence).

Turning to this clone: Other DNA variants within this sample encode the same CDR3. This chain links TRBV6-6 with TRBJ1-1; D might be TRBD1 (5 bases). Trimming pared 0 bases from V and 4 bases from J, leaving 9 bases between. Germline lookup yields CDR1 MNHNY and CDR2 SVGAGI (reference sequence). This CDR3 is built from 14 residues. CDR3 sequence: CASSYSGGSTEAFF. The CDR3, as DNA: TGTGCCAGCAGTTACTCGGGGGGGAGCACTGAAGCTTTCTTT.

This sequence joins TRBV7-2 and TRBJ2-5; the D is unclear. Germline loops: CDR1 SGHTA, CDR2 FQGNSA. V lost 0 bases and J 2 bases, leaving 10 bases between the germline ends. This CDR3 is built from 15 residues. In DNA, the CDR3 is TGTGCCAGCAGCTTAGCTGGGCATCCACAAGAGACCCAGTACTTC. The encoded protein is CASSLAGHPQETQYF.

V is TRBV6-5 and J is TRBJ2-2; D may be TRBD1 (6 bases). The CDR3 is made up of 15 amino acids. The germline gives CDR1 MNHEY, CDR2 SVGAGI. The germline V and J ends were trimmed by 0 bases and 6 bases, with 11 bases remaining between them. The CDR3 is CASSYSNRAAGELFF. CDR3 nucleotide sequence: TGTGCCAGCAGTTACTCGAACAGGGCGGCCGGGGAGCTGTTTTTT.

This chain joins TRBV10-1 and TRBJ2-3, with 8 bases fitting TRBD2. The CDR3 runs to 17 residues. V lost 4 bases, J lost 1 base, and 10 bases stayed unmatched. Germline V gene lookup returns CDR1 WNHNN and CDR2 SYGVQD (reference sequence). The CDR3 DNA reads as TGCGCCAGCAGTGTTGGTAGCGGGGCCCAGGGCACAGATACGCAGTATTTT. Amino acid sequence: CASSVGSGAQGTDTQYF.

V usage is TRBV3-1 (or the pseudogene TRBV3-2) and J usage is TRBJ2-1; 12 nucleotides match TRBD2. V shed 2 bases, J shed 1 base, and the junction held 6 bases outside the gene matches. The V gene's germline CDR1 is LGHDT and CDR2 YNNKEL (reference sequence). The CDR3 contains 18 residues. The CDR3 sequence is CASSQHSSGRASYNEQFF. CDR3 nucleotides: TGTGCCAGCAGCCAACATTCTAGCGGGAGGGCGTCCTACAATGAGCAGTTCTTC.

The V gene is TRBV27, the J gene TRBJ1-2; 10 bases map to TRBD1. This CDR3 region has 15 residues. Germline assignment: CDR1 MNHEY and CDR2 SMNVEV (reference sequence). V lost 6 bases and J lost 6; bases outside the gene matches: 10. CDR3 in DNA: TGTGCCAGCAGAACCGGGACAGGGGTTATCCATGGCTACACCTTC. This sequence encodes CASRTGTGVIHGYTF.